The 21 T cell receptor beta chains below were found in one sample sequenced in a study of T cell responses to AZD1222 COVID-19 vaccine. Using immunoSEQ multiplex PCR, the repertoire was profiled, and TCRdb retains in-frame clones only, with some absent. The data contain around 120,000 clones, under 95% of them singletons. The specimen was peripheral blood, collected on day 0 of AZD1222 vaccination. The receptors stem from an adult in good health.

J is TRBJ1-4 and V is TRBV6-5; TRBD1 matches 8 bases. From germline, CDR1 is MNHEY and CDR2 SVGAGI. This CDR3 has 13 residues. V lost 6 bases to trimming and J lost 6 bases; unmatched junction nucleotides: 3. The CDR3 DNA is TGTGCCAGCAGCAGGGGGCAGGATGAAAAACTGTTTTTT. It yields the protein CASSRGQDEKLFF.

The chain has TRBV28 and TRBJ2-1, with D perhaps matching TRBD1 (6 bases). The CDR3 is 13 amino acids. Trimming removed 8 bases from V and 0 bases from J, with 8 bases in between. Germline loops: CDR1 MDHEN, CDR2 SYDVKM. This chain's CDR3 is CASGQRSYNEQFF. The DNA of the CDR3 is TGTGCCAGCGGACAGCGCTCCTACAATGAGCAGTTCTTC.

V usage is TRBV24-1 and J usage is TRBJ1-1, with 8 bases lining up with TRBD1. The germline V gene has CDR1 KGHDR and CDR2 SFDVKD. The CDR3 loop spans 13 amino acids. J was trimmed by 6 bases and V by 4 bases; bases with no gene match: 3. The CDR3 protein is CATSDLTGAEAFF. The CDR3 DNA sequence: TGTGCCACCAGTGACTTGACAGGGGCTGAAGCTTTCTTT.

This chain joins TRBV25-1 and TRBJ1-2; D is ambiguous. Germline loops: CDR1 MGHDK, CDR2 SYGVNS. The V and J ends lost 7 bases and 8 bases respectively, with 11 bases between them. CDR3 length: 11 amino acids. CDR3 loop: CASTEGYGYTF. The CDR3 DNA sequence: TGTGCCAGCACTGAGGGTTACGGCTACACCTTC.

The CDR3 DNA reads TGTGCCAGCAGTTCCCCACTAGCGGGGAAATACAATGAGCAGTTCTTC. This translates into CASSSPLAGKYNEQFF. The J gene is TRBJ2-1, the V gene TRBV2; TRBD2 aligns across 10 bases. Trimming cost V 5 bases and J 4 bases; bases outside gene matches: 8. This CDR3 region has 16 residues. CDR1 and CDR2 from the germline V gene are SNHLY and FYNNEI.

V is TRBV3-1 (or the pseudogene TRBV3-2) and J is TRBJ2-7; the D is unclear. Germline CDR1 reads LGHDT; CDR2 reads YNNKEL (reference sequence). The V end lost 1 base, the J end lost 0 bases, and 10 bases lay between the germline ends. The CDR3 extends over 15 amino acids. CDR3 DNA sequence: TGTGCCAGCAGCCAAGGGCTTTCAAGCTCCTACGAGCAGTACTTC. Its protein product is CASSQGLSSSYEQYF.

This sequence joins TRBV24-1 and TRBJ2-3, with a weak D call TRBD1 (6 bases). The germline V gene has CDR1 KGHDR and CDR2 SFDVKD. V shed 2 bases and J shed 8 bases, with 16 bases lying between them. The CDR3 is 15 amino acids. CDR3 sequence reads: CATSDSNLPQGTQYF. The CDR3 DNA is TGTGCCACCAGTGATTCCAACCTACCACAGGGTACGCAGTATTTT.

This chain joins TRBV10-3 and TRBJ2-2; D perhaps matches TRBD2 (6 bases). V was shortened by 6 bases and J by 6 bases, with 14 bases between the two germline ends. The CDR3 spans 14 residues. Looked up from germline, CDR1 is ENHRY and CDR2 is SYGVKD. CDR3 nucleotides: TGTGCCATCAGCAACGGCGGGGCGGCCGGGGAGCTGTTTTTT. Translating gives CAISNGGAAGELFF.

The rearrangement joins TRBV6-5 to TRBJ1-4; possible D gene TRBD1, 5 bases. Germline values: CDR1 MNHEY, CDR2 SVGAGI. This CDR3 region has 14 residues. V was pared by 6 bases and J by 5 bases, with 13 bases between. The CDR3 region has the DNA TGTGCCAGCAGACCGGGACGACTGAATGAAAAACTGTTTTTT. It specifies CASRPGRLNEKLFF.

This rearrangement joins TRBV7-9 to TRBJ1-4; perhaps TRBD1 as D (6 bases). Germline CDR1 is SEHNR and CDR2 is FQNEAQ (reference sequence). V was shortened by 3 bases and J by 7 bases, with 12 bases between the two germline ends. This CDR3 has 14 amino acids. DNA for the CDR3: TGTGCCAGCAGCTTGGCCGGGACAAGTGAAAAACTGTTTTTT. Amino acids: CASSLAGTSEKLFF. The full variable domain, completed using reference TRBV7-9 and TRBJ1-4, is DTGVSQNPRHKITKRGQNVTFRCDPISEHNRLYWYRQTLGQGPEFLTYFQNEAQLEKSRLLSDRFSAERPKGSFSTLEIQRTEQGDSAMYLCASSLAGTSEKLFFGSGTQLSVL.

This rearrangement joins TRBV18 to TRBJ2-3; no firm D call. Germline V gene sequence: CDR1 KGHSH, CDR2 LQKENI. Trimming left V 3 bases short and J 8 bases short, with 12 bases between. The CDR3 covers 13 residues. CDR3 DNA: TGTGCCAGCTCACCGTCTAGAGAGGTTACGCAGTATTTT. This encodes CASSPSREVTQYF.

This clone came up once. This chain uses TRBV7-9 with TRBJ1-2; D call uncertain. There are 14 residues in the CDR3. The V gene's germline CDR1 is SEHNR and CDR2 FQNEAQ (reference sequence). V dropped 0 bases and J dropped 6 bases, with 11 bases sitting between them. CDR3 nucleotides: TGTGCCAGCAGCTTAGCGGGTATGACCCATGGCTACACCTTC. Amino acid sequence: CASSLAGMTHGYTF.

The J gene is TRBJ2-1, the V gene TRBV7-8; 12 positions agree with TRBD2. After removal of 4 bases from V and 3 bases from J, the junction contained 10 bases not matched to a gene. This CDR3 has 18 amino acids. The germline CDR1 and CDR2 sequences are SGHVS and FQNEAQ. The CDR3 sequence: CASSYPTRLAGVYNEQFF. In nucleotides, the CDR3 is TGTGCCAGCAGCTACCCCACCCGACTAGCGGGAGTCTACAATGAGCAGTTCTTC.

The genes are TRBV5-5 and TRBJ1-2; D might be TRBD1 (5 bases). This CDR3 has 14 residues. Germline V lookup: CDR1 SGHKS, CDR2 YYEKEE (reference sequence). V gave up 4 bases and J gave up 6 bases, with 16 bases separating them. DNA for the CDR3: TGTGCCAGCAGCCGCGGCCAGGGTGTAGATGGCTACACCTTC. Its protein is CASSRGQGVDGYTF.

The chain employs TRBV6-4 and TRBJ2-2, with TRBD2 matching 7 bases. Trimming cost V 5 bases and J 1 base; bases outside gene matches: 1. Germline lookup yields CDR1 MRHNA and CDR2 SNTAGT. The length of the CDR3 is 14 residues. Here the CDR3 DNA reads TGTGCCAGCAGTCGGGGGGAGAACACCGGGGAGCTGTTTTTT. Translation: CASSRGENTGELFF.

The rearrangement joins TRBV19 to TRBJ1-1; D is perhaps TRBD1 (6 bases). Trimming cost V 10 bases and J 0 bases, with 12 bases left between them. The germline gives CDR1 LNHDA, CDR2 SQIVND (reference sequence). This CDR3 region has 13 residues. The CDR3 DNA reads TGTGCCACCAGGACAGTAATGAACACTGAAGCTTTCTTT. Encoded protein: CATRTVMNTEAFF.

The rearrangement uses TRBV7-3 and TRBJ2-1; D gene ambiguous. The CDR3 runs 13 residues. Germline loops: CDR1 SGHTA, CDR2 FQGTGA. V shed 3 bases and J shed 2 bases, with 5 bases lying between them. The CDR3: CASSFGAYNEQFF. CDR3 bases: TGTGCCAGCAGCTTTGGGGCCTACAATGAGCAGTTCTTC.

This chain uses TRBV19 with TRBJ2-1, with D perhaps TRBD2 (6 bases). CDR1 is LNHDA and CDR2 is SQIVND in the germline V gene (reference sequence). Trimming stripped 3 bases from V and 9 bases from J, with 9 bases between. The CDR3 has 12 residues. The CDR3: CASSIGGVEQFF. In DNA, the CDR3 is TGTGCCAGTAGTATCGGAGGGGTTGAGCAGTTCTTC.

This clone showed up just once. The chain combines TRBV6-2 or TRBV6-3 with TRBJ2-4; tentative D call: TRBD1 (5 bases). V was cut by 6 bases and J by 1 base, with 16 bases left in between. The CDR3 contains 16 residues. Germline V gene lookup returns CDR1 MNHEY and CDR2 SVGEGT. The CDR3 DNA follows: TGTGCCAGCAGCCGTGACAGCCCAAGTGCCAAAAACATTCAGTACTTC. This codes for CASSRDSPSAKNIQYF.

The chain has TRBV5-6 and TRBJ2-3; D is undetermined. CDR3 size: 13 residues. V shed 4 bases and J shed 9 bases, with 15 bases lying between them. CDR1 is SGHDT, CDR2 YYEEEE, per germline. CDR3 DNA: TGTGCCAGCAGCCGGACCCTACCGGAAACGCAGTATTTT. It specifies CASSRTLPETQYF.

The chain carries TRBV7-9 and TRBJ2-5; TRBD2 matches 9 bases. Germline values: CDR1 SEHNR, CDR2 FQNEAQ (reference sequence). V lost 8 bases, J lost 5 bases, and 6 bases stayed unmatched. This CDR3 contains 13 residues. The CDR3 region has the DNA TGTGCCAGCCGTGAGCGGGAGGAGGAGACCCAGTACTTC. This codes for CASREREEETQYF.